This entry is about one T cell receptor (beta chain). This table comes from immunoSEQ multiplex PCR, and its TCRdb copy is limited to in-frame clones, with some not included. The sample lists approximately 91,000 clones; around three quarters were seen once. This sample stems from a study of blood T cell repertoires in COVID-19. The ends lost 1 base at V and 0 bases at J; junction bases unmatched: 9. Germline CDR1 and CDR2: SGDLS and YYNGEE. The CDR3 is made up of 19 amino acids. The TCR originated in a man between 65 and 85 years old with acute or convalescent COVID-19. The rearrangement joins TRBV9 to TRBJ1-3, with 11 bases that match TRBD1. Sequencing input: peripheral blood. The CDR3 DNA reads TGTGCCAGCAGCGTATCCGGGACAGGGGGTCCCTCCTCTGGAAACACCATATATTTT. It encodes CASSVSGTGGPSSGNTIYF.